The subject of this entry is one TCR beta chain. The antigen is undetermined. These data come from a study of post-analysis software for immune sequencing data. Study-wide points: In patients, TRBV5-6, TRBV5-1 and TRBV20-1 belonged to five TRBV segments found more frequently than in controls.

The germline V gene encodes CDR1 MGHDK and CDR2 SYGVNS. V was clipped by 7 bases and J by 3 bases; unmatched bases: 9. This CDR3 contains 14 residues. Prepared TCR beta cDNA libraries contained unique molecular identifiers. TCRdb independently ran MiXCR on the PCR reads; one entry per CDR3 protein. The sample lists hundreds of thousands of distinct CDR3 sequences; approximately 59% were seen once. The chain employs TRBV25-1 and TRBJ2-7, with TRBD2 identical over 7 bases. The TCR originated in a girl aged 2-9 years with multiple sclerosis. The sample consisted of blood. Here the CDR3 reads CASKGAGENYEQYF. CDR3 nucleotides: TGTGCCAGCAAGGGTGCGGGGGAAAACTACGAGCAGTACTTC.